Listed below are T cell receptor beta chains from one sample, sequenced in a study of blood T cell repertoires in COVID-19. Sequenced by immunoSEQ multiplex PCR; TCRdb stores in-frame clones only, minus some. The profile shows hundreds of thousands of clones, nearly 90% of them singletons. The sample consisted of peripheral blood. These receptors all come from a young man with active or convalescent COVID-19. CDR3s include the opening cysteine and the closing phenylalanine or tryptophan. Fields, in order: D gene, V gene, clone size, J gene, CDR3 protein, CDR3 DNA. The D gene is left open where the match is weak. Not all rows give a size; the values are once, few, many and, for expanded clones, a class.

D gene: -; V gene: TRBV24-1; clone size: -; J gene: TRBJ2-7; CDR3 protein: CATSDDTYEQYF; CDR3 DNA: TGTGCCACCAGTGACGACACCTACGAGCAGTACTTC
D gene: -; V gene: TRBV5-1; clone size: -; J gene: TRBJ2-2; CDR3 protein: CASSTAGSVGELFF; CDR3 DNA: TGCGCCAGCAGCACGGCCGGGAGTGTAGGGGAGCTGTTTTTT
D gene: -; V gene: TRBV30; clone size: -; J gene: TRBJ1-2; CDR3 protein: CAWSPFQAYSIYGYTF; CDR3 DNA: TGTGCCTGGAGTCCGTTTCAGGCCTACTCAATTTATGGCTACACCTTC
D gene: -; V gene: TRBV10-3; clone size: once; J gene: TRBJ1-3; CDR3 protein: CAISERRQSSGNTIYF; CDR3 DNA: TGTGCCATCAGTGAGCGGCGACAAAGCTCTGGAAACACCATATATTTT
D gene: -; V gene: TRBV19; clone size: -; J gene: TRBJ1-5; CDR3 protein: CASRYSNQPQHF; CDR3 DNA: TGTGCCTCACGGTATAGCAATCAGCCCCAGCATTTT
D gene: -; V gene: TRBV7-3; clone size: -; J gene: TRBJ1-2; CDR3 protein: CASSRGQSDGYTF; CDR3 DNA: TGTGCCAGCAGCCGAGGACAGTCGGATGGCTACACCTTC
D gene: TRBD2; V gene: TRBV6-2/TRBV6-3; clone size: -; J gene: TRBJ2-5; CDR3 protein: CASSYHIMSSGTQETQYF; CDR3 DNA: TGTGCCAGCAGTTACCACATTATGTCTAGCGGGACCCAAGAGACCCAGTACTTC
D gene: -; V gene: TRBV5-1; clone size: -; J gene: TRBJ1-1; CDR3 protein: CASNSGPNTEAFF; CDR3 DNA: TGCGCCAGCAACAGCGGGCCGAACACTGAAGCTTTCTTT
D gene: -; V gene: TRBV19; clone size: -; J gene: TRBJ2-1; CDR3 protein: CASRMDGSSYNEQFF; CDR3 DNA: TGTGCCAGTAGAATGGACGGGAGCTCCTACAATGAGCAGTTCTTC
D gene: -; V gene: TRBV7-8; clone size: -; J gene: TRBJ1-1; CDR3 protein: CASSRQDMNTEAFF; CDR3 DNA: TGTGCCAGCAGCCGACAGGACATGAACACTGAAGCTTTCTTT
D gene: TRBD1; V gene: TRBV2; clone size: -; J gene: TRBJ1-2; CDR3 protein: CASRDRGPGYTF; CDR3 DNA: TGTGCCAGCCGGGACAGGGGGCCCGGCTACACCTTC